Given below is one TCR beta chain in context. What it binds is not known. The sample originates from a study of T cells expressing NK-cell markers. Study overall: Repertoire data for TCR beta were derived from sorted T cells (CD3+CD56+NKG2C+, CD3+CD56+NKG2C- and CD3+CD56-NKG2C+). Serological testing identified seven of the eight sequenced donors as HCMV-seropositive and one as seronegative.

CDR3 length equals 13 residues. Germline values: CDR1 DFQATT, CDR2 SNEGSKA (reference sequence). General observations from the study: Top CD8+ clonotypes included the dominant CD3+CD56+NKG2C+ clonotypes in 5 to 7 donors.

It was by 5'RACE template switching with UMIs that TCR beta cDNA was made. From the 5' RACE reads, TCRdb lists one entry per CDR3 protein and no DNA. There are about 390,000 distinct CDR3 sequences in the sample, with approximately 12% held by the top ten. The sample was blood T cells: a sorted CD56 or NKG2C T cell subset, CD4+ or CD8+ T cells, or bulk PBMC T cells (not recorded which). This TCR was recovered from a woman aged 45-59 years in good health. The chain recombines TRBV20-1 with TRBJ1-2; the D gene TCRdb calls, TRBD1, cannot be checked with no DNA. The CDR3 spells CSARTDERYGYTF.